This T cell receptor beta chain was profiled in a study of tumor-infiltrating lymphocytes in oesophageal squamous cell carcinoma. The CDR3 has 12 amino acids. Germline loops: CDR1 DFQATT, CDR2 SNEGSKA (reference sequence). The sample holds many counts of this clonotype. A single record per CDR3 protein comes from TCRdb applying MiXCR to the PCR reads. The sample includes approximately 20,000 distinct CDR3 sequences, roughly two fifths of them seen just once. Source material: normal esophageal tissue next to the tumor. The TCR originated in a male donor with esophageal squamous cell carcinoma. The chain joins TRBV20-1 to TRBJ2-7; D remains ambiguous. The last part of the DNA fits TRBJ2-1 better; the J call may be wrong. The CDR3 DNA reads as TGCAGTGCTAGAGAGAACATCTACGAGCAGTTCTTC. As protein: CSARENIYEQFF.